The table lists the clone carrying this TCR beta chain with many counts. Amplified regions were TCR beta CDR3 sequences from RNA transcripts. An initial round of RT-PCR targeting the TCR CDR3 relied on the HTBI primer set. From the multiplex PCR reads, TCRdb called clonotypes with MiXCR, one entry per CDR3 protein. There are around 690,000 distinct CDR3 sequences in the sample; 17% occur only once, and 15% lies in the top ten. Using 10 ml of fresh peripheral blood, PBMCs were prepared. This sample is part of a study of T cells in Graves' hyperthyroidism and ophthalmopathy. Study summary: Pretreatment peripheral blood was obtained at initial diagnosis.

The source is a man between 45 and 60 years old with Graves' hyperthyroidism. Sequenced material: blood.

The CDR3 DNA is TGTGCCTGGAACCTGGGGGGGACCGGGGAGCTGTTTTTT. The encoded protein is CAWNLGGTGELFF. V is TRBV30 and J is TRBJ2-2; 7 nucleotides agree with TRBD2. The V and J ends lost 4 bases and 5 bases, in that order; junction bases with no gene match: 4. This CDR3 region has 13 residues. Germline-derived CDR1 and CDR2 are GTSNPN and SVGIG (reference sequence). The entire variable domain, with the rest obtained from reference TRBV30 and TRBJ2-2, is as follows: SQTIHQWPATLVQPVGSPLSLECTVEGTSNPNLYWYRQAAGRGLQLLFYSVGIGQISSEVPQNLSASRPQDRQFILSSKKLLLSDSGFYLCAWNLGGTGELFFGEGSRLTVL.